This T cell receptor (beta chain) was identified during a study of T cells in Graves' hyperthyroidism and ophthalmopathy. Whole-study findings and limits: Appearing also in blood were most of the thyroid clonotypes expanded above 0.001.

This clonotype has a count of ten or more. Its antigen is still unknown. Germline CDR1 is MNHEY and CDR2 is SVGEGT. The V and J ends lost 3 bases and 8 bases respectively, with 5 bases between them. The CDR3 totals 11 residues. TCR beta CDR3 regions were amplified from RNA transcripts. A set of HTBI primers served as the primers for a first-round RT-PCR of the TCR CDR3. TCRdb processed the multiplex PCR reads anew with MiXCR; each CDR3 protein has one entry. Among some 650,000 distinct CDR3 sequences listed, roughly 16% were seen once. This chain joins TRBV6-2 or TRBV6-3 and TRBJ2-1, with unresolved D. The sample was blood. This TCR was recovered from a middle-aged woman with Graves' ophthalmopathy. CDR3 region: CASSYSDEQFF. The DNA of the CDR3 is TGTGCCAGCAGTTATTCCGATGAGCAGTTCTTC.